Given below is one TCR beta chain in context. Its binding antigen is unknown. Per-base quality was not reported, and no clone a single base away is much larger than it. The germline V gene gives CDR1 as SGHRS and CDR2 as YFSETQ. The CDR3 contains 15 residues, cysteine and phenylalanine counted. The CDR3 DNA has 45 bases and is translated from base 1. V ends up 3 bases short and J 5 bases short, with an unmatched junction base count of 10. The sample originates from a study of shared clonotypes between healthy human individuals (dated by TCRdb to 2020 to 2022). Turning to the overall study: The cohort included three men and a couple of women between 18 and 49 years of age. For each donor, CD4 naive and CD4 memory were each given three plates, CD8 naive was given two plates, and CD8 memory was given one plate. To estimate repertoire size and how much clonotype sharing occurs between individuals, the study deeply sequenced the blood TCR repertoires of several healthy adults. Libraries were prepared and TCR repertoires were sequenced by different laboratories using diverse techniques, in order to increase sequencing depth and limit assay-specific biases. Per donor, leukapheresis produced somewhere between about 0.8 and 9 billion PBMCs. The paper's findings and limits, for the study overall: Higher generation probabilities were observed for clonotypes shared by all four sorted-subset donors than for non-shared clonotypes. Sharing across a few donors was observed for approximately 5% of naive CD4, 3% to 3.5% of naive CD8, 2% to 2.5% of memory CD4, and roughly 0.4% of memory CD8 clonotypes. Based on pairwise subsampling, the degree of clonotype sharing among donors was expected to be affected by sequencing depth. Even with the large sequencing depth, rarefaction of the sorted-subset datasets indicated that sequencing was incomplete. Because the study included only a small number of donors, the genetic and exposure-history diversity represented was limited. Sampling was limited to blood, and TCR repertoires in tissue likely differ from TCR repertoires in blood. Estimated clonotype richness was generally larger for naive than for memory subsets.

TCR CDR3 regions were amplified from genomic DNA by multiplex PCR using the deep immunoSEQ assay. For each cell subset, the extracted genomic DNA was distributed evenly across all wells of several immunoSEQ 96-well plates, and each plate served as one replicate. Each replicate PCR for sorted subsets received 150 to 250 ng genomic DNA, equal to roughly 30,000 T cell genomes. Purified libraries were quantified with a Qubit 3.0 fluorometer, sized on a Bioanalyzer 2100, and re-quantified with the KAPA Library Quantification kit. Every immunoSEQ 96-well plate was sequenced on a dedicated single-read 150-cycle Illumina NextSeq 550 flow cell. The original pipeline was this. The immunoSEQ output contained only junctional sequences without quality scores, so filtering could not match that applied to full-length reads. To assign V/J genes and CDR3, sequences were annotated against IMGT germline references using PyIR, a Python wrapper for IgBLAST v1.9. Reads with weak V/J assignments (E-value above 1e-6), missing CDR3, stop codons, out-of-frame junctions, or ambiguous translated residues were removed. V3J clonotypes were defined as sequences sharing the same inferred V gene, J gene, and CDR3 amino acid sequence. The percentage overlap between two repertoires was calculated by dividing the number of shared unique clonotypes by the size of the smaller repertoire. Three approaches were used to assess repertoire richness: RTK rarefaction, the Chao1 estimator, and Recon v2.1 estimates of unobserved clonotypes. OLGA was used to compute generation probabilities for all TCRbeta clonotypes that the gDNA method yielded from several donors. TCRdb stores this immuneACCESS table with in-frame sequences only. Part of the clones is absent; in the studies checked, under half of the shortfall reflects unresolved V genes, and no reason is known for the rest. The V and J calls and the clone size are those of that table, but D and trimming were determined from the DNA. This sample lists 2.5 million or so clones; around nine tenths were detected once. Clones ranked in the top ten supply 0.11% to 0.15% of the sample.

Healthy HIV-negative adults with no recently reported acute infections or vaccinations were included as donors. Every donor was a Caucasian adult residing in Nashville, Tennessee, USA. Magnetic negative selection was used to enrich CD4+ T cells, after which naive cells were positively selected on CD45RA and the negative fraction became the memory subset. Blood was collected by leukapheresis, and PBMCs were isolated by Ficoll-Histopaque density gradient centrifugation and then cryopreserved in liquid nitrogen vapor phase. Purity and quantity of every magnetically sorted T cell population were checked by analytical flow cytometry. Genomic DNA was isolated from each sorted fraction and quantified by UV absorbance on a Nanodrop 2000c.

The TCR sequence derives from a young man in good health. The V gene is TRBV5-1 and the J gene is TRBJ2-5; 7 of the junction bases match TRBD1. Sequenced material: naive CD4+ T cells sorted from blood. The intended sense of this specimen's cell subset or site label: CD45RA+ positively selected. CDR3 loop: CASSSVGTVGETQYF. The sequenced DNA: TGCGCCAGCAGCTCCGTCGGGACAGTGGGGGAGACCCAGTACTTC.